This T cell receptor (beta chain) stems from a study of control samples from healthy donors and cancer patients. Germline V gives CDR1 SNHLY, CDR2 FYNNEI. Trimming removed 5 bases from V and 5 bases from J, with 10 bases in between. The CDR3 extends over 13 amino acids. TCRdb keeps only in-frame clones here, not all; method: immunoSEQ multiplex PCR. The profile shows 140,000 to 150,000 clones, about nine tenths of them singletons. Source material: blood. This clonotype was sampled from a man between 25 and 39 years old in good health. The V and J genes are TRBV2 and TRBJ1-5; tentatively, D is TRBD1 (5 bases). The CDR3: CASSPRQYQPQHF. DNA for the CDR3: TGTGCCAGCAGTCCCAGACAGTATCAGCCCCAGCATTTT.